The next 15 T cell receptor beta chains were all read from a single sample in a study of T cells in women clearing cervical HPV infection. The repertoire was sequenced with immunoSEQ multiplex PCR; TCRdb's copy has only in-frame clones and lacks some. The specimen's table records 25,000 or so clones. Sequencing was done on a sample of blood buffy coat. These receptors were collected from a woman between 18 and 70 years old with a cervical HPV16 infection that either progressed to CIN3+ or cleared (not recorded which).

Notes on this clone: The read finishes 3 residues shy of the CDR3 end, and the germline J gene is used to complete it. This chain joins TRBV12-3 or TRBV12-4 and TRBJ1-2; D might be TRBD1 (6 bases). Trimming cost V 3 bases and J 1 base, with 18 bases left between them. The CDR3 contains 17 residues. CDR3 DNA (partial): TGTGCCAGCAGTTTCTGGGACATCTGGGCCCTTAACTATGGC. Its protein is CASSFWDIWALNYG. The full CDR3 is CASSFWDIWALNYGYTF.

The CDR3 is CASSEPGQGTYGYTF. The CDR3 DNA, read in part, is TGTGCCAGCAGTGAACCGGGACAGGGGACCTATGGC. The chain uses TRBV6-1 and TRBJ1-2, with TRBD1 matching over 10 bases. The read finishes 3 residues shy of the CDR3 end, and the germline J gene is used to complete it. Germline V CDR1 and CDR2: MNHNS, SASEGT. The CDR3 consists of 15 residues. The V gene end was trimmed by 2 bases and the J gene end by 4 bases; junction bases not matched to a gene: 4.

Remarks on this clone: The sequenced fragment ends 3 residues before the CDR3 boundary, so the rest is inferred from the germline J gene. This chain links TRBV7-3 with TRBJ2-3; 8 bases fit TRBD2. The V gene end was trimmed by 4 bases and the J gene end by 4 bases; junction bases not matched to a gene: 4. The CDR3 is 14 residues long. Germline V gene lookup returns CDR1 SGHTA and CDR2 FQGTGA. Here the CDR3 reads CASSSGLAPDTQYF. Partial CDR3 DNA: TGTGCCAGCAGCTCCGGACTAGCCCCAGATACG. The full variable domain, its missing parts supplied by reference TRBV7-3 and TRBJ2-3, is GAGVSQTPSNKVTEKGKYVELRCDPISGHTALYWYRQSLGQGPEFLIYFQGTGAADDSGLPNDRFFAVRPEGSVSTLKIQRTERGDSAVYLCASSSGLAPDTQYFGPGTRLTVL.

Turning to this clone: Read sequence stops 3 residues before the CDR3 end, and the germline J gene provides the missing end. The V gene is TRBV5-1, the J gene TRBJ2-1; TRBD2 aligns across 13 bases. This CDR3 has 14 amino acids. V shed 4 bases, J shed 9 bases, and the junction held 4 bases outside the gene matches. Germline values: CDR1 SGHRS, CDR2 YFSETQ. CDR3 protein: CASSPGLAGFEQFF. The CDR3 DNA, read in part, is TGCGCCAGCAGCCCGGGACTAGCGGGATTTGAG.

Comments on this clone: The read ends 3 residues before the CDR3 terminus; that terminus is restored from the germline J gene. V gene TRBV11-1 combines with J gene TRBJ2-5; maybe TRBD2 (5 bases). The CDR3 spans 14 residues. In germline, CDR1 is SGHAT, CDR2 FQDESV (reference sequence). V was clipped by 0 bases and J by 2 bases, with 7 bases between them. The CDR3 DNA, read in part, is TGTGCCAGCAGCTTAGCTGAGGGTCAAGAGACC. Protein product: CASSLAEGQET. The CDR3, in full, reads CASSLAEGQETQYF. The entire variable domain, with the rest obtained from reference TRBV11-1 and TRBJ2-5, is as follows: EAEVAQSPRYKITEKSQAVAFWCDPISGHATLYWYRQILGQGPELLVQFQDESVVDDSQLPKDRFSAERLKGVDSTLKIQPAELGDSAMYLCASSLAEGQETQYFGPGTRLLVL.

Points on this clone: The CDR3 is cut off 3 residues early in the read; its end comes from the germline J gene. The chain uses TRBV19 and TRBJ1-1, with no clear D. CDR1 is LNHDA, CDR2 SQIVND, per germline (reference sequence). V was shortened by 2 bases and J by 1 base, with 5 bases between the two germline ends. The CDR3 is 13 residues long. Incomplete CDR3 DNA: TGTGCCAGTAGTATAAACAGGAACACTGAA. This sequence encodes CASSINRNTE. The CDR3 reads in full as CASSINRNTEAFF.

This clone ranks as medium-sized in terms of frequency. The sequence runs out 3 residues before the end of the CDR3; the remainder is reconstructed from the germline J gene. V usage is TRBV18 and J usage is TRBJ2-5; 7 positions agree with TRBD2. V dropped 3 bases and J dropped 1; count of bases not matched to a gene: 5. Germline CDR1 reads KGHSH; CDR2 reads LQKENI. The length of the CDR3 is 15 residues. The CDR3 spells CASSPVAGFQETQYF. The CDR3 DNA, read in part, is TGTGCCAGCTCACCGGTAGCGGGCTTCCAAGAGACC.

With respect to this clone: The read ends 3 residues before the CDR3 terminus; that terminus is restored from the germline J gene. The rearrangement joins TRBV12-3 or TRBV12-4 to TRBJ1-3; 8 bases are shared with TRBD1. V was pared by 4 bases and J by 0 bases, with 5 bases of the junction left unmatched. The CDR3 spans 16 residues. CDR3 amino acids: CASSSDRASSGNTIYF. The CDR3 DNA, read in part, is TGTGCCAGCAGTTCGGACAGGGCCAGCTCTGGAAACACC.

Comment on this clone: Read sequence stops 3 residues before the CDR3 end, and the germline J gene provides the missing end. The V gene is TRBV13, the J gene TRBJ1-6; TRBD1 might be the D (6 bases). Trimming took 0 bases from V and 10 from J, leaving 13 bases between them. Germline-derived CDR1 and CDR2 are PRHDT and FYEKMQ (reference sequence). There are 15 residues in the CDR3. Partial CDR3 DNA: TGTGCCAGCAGCTTAGGGTACAGGGCAGGCTCACCC. Translated, it gives CASSLGYRAGSP. The whole CDR3 sequence is CASSLGYRAGSPLHF.

For this clone: The CDR3 extends 3 residues past the end of the read, so its final part is completed from the germline J gene. V is TRBV7-2 and J is TRBJ2-7, with TRBD1 matching over 10 bases. CDR3 length: 15 amino acids. J gave up 6 bases and V 5 bases, and 10 bases lay outside the gene matches. Germline V CDR1 and CDR2: SGHTA, FQGNSA. CDR3 amino acids: CASSRRTGGLGEQYF. The part of the CDR3 DNA that was read is TGTGCCAGCAGCCGGAGGACAGGGGGGCTTGGCGAG.

With respect to this clone: The sequence runs out 3 residues before the end of the CDR3; the remainder is reconstructed from the germline J gene. The J gene is TRBJ2-1, the V gene TRBV6-1; 8 bases align to TRBD2. The V segment lost 6 bases and the J segment 1 base; nucleotides outside the gene matches: 5. Germline V CDR1 and CDR2: MNHNS, SASEGT. The CDR3 sequence is 15 residues long. CDR3 DNA, as far as it was read: TGTGCCAGCAGGGAAAGCGGGAGATCCTACAATGAG. Translation gives CASRESGRSYNE. From start to end, the CDR3 is CASRESGRSYNEQFF.

CDR3 DNA, as far as it was read: TGTGCCAGCAGTCCAGGGATAAACACC. It translates to CASSPGINT. The whole CDR3 is CASSPGINTIYF. The V call is TRBV7-2, the J call TRBJ1-3, with D tentatively TRBD1 (5 bases). Read data end 3 residues before the CDR3 end; the end is taken from the germline J gene. V was shortened by 6 bases and J by 6 bases, with 9 bases between the two germline ends. This CDR3 is built from 12 residues. The germline gives CDR1 SGHTA, CDR2 FQGNSA. The whole variable domain, filled in from reference TRBV7-2 and TRBJ1-3, reads GAGVSQSPSNKVTEKGKDVELRCDPISGHTALYWYRQSLGQGLEFLIYFQGNSAPDKSGLPSDRFSAERTGGSVSTLTIQRTQQEDSAVYLCASSPGINTIYFGEGSWLTVV.

A remark on this clone: The read falls 3 residues short of the CDR3 end, and the missing part is taken from the germline J gene. This chain joins TRBV7-2 and TRBJ1-3; no clear D. The germline V and J ends were trimmed by 6 bases and 7 bases, with 13 bases remaining between them. The CDR3 is 13 residues long. Germline V gene lookup returns CDR1 SGHTA and CDR2 FQGNSA. The CDR3 loop reads CASREPPRNTIYF. CDR3 bases read: TGTGCCAGCAGAGAGCCGCCCAGGAACACC.

Points on this clone: The CDR3 end is not reached by the read, which stops 3 residues before it; the germline J gene fills it in. The V call is TRBV20-1, the J call TRBJ2-2, with 9 nucleotides matching TRBD2. This CDR3 is 16 amino acids long. The trim removed 6 bases at V and 6 bases at J, leaving 14 bases unmatched. The germline V gene has CDR1 DFQATT and CDR2 SNEGSKA (reference sequence). CDR3 DNA, as far as it was read: TGCAGTGCGTACCGATGGGCTAGCGGGACGGCCGGGGAG. As protein: CSAYRWASGTAGE. The CDR3, in full, reads CSAYRWASGTAGELFF.

About this clone: The CDR3 end is not reached by the read, which stops 3 residues before it; the germline J gene fills it in. J is TRBJ1-5 and V is TRBV7-9; D uncertain. Deletions cut 1 base from V and 5 bases from J, with 6 bases between. Per germline, CDR1 SEHNR and CDR2 FQNEAQ (reference sequence). This CDR3 has 13 residues. The CDR3 bases that were read are TGTGCCAGCAGCTTAGGACGGGATCAGCCC. Its protein is CASSLGRDQP. The whole CDR3 reads CASSLGRDQPQHF.